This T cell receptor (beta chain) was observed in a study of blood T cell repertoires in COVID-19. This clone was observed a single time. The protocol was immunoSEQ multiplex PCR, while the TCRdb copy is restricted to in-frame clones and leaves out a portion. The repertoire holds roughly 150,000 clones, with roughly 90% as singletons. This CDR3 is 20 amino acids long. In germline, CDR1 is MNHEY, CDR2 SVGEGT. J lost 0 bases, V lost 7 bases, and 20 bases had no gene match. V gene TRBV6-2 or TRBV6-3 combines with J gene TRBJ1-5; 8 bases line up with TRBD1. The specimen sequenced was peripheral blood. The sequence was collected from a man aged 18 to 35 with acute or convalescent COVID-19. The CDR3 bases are TGTGCCAGCACCCCAGGGCCCCGGGACAGGCGATCATATAGCAATCAGCCCCAGCATTTT. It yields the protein CASTPGPRDRRSYSNQPQHF.